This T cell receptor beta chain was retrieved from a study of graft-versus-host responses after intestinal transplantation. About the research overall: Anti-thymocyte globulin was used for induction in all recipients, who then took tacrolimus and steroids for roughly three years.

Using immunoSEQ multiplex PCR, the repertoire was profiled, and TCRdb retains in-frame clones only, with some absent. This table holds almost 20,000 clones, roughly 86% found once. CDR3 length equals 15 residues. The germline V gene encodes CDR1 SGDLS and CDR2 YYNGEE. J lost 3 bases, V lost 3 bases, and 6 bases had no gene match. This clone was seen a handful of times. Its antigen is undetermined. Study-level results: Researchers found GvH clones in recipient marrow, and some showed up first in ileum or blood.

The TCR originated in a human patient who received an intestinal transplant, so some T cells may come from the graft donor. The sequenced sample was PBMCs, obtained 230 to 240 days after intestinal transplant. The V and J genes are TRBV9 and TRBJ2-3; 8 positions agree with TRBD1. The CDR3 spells CASSASGQGTDTQYF. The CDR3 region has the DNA TGTGCCAGCAGCGCCTCCGGACAGGGAACAGATACGCAGTATTTT.